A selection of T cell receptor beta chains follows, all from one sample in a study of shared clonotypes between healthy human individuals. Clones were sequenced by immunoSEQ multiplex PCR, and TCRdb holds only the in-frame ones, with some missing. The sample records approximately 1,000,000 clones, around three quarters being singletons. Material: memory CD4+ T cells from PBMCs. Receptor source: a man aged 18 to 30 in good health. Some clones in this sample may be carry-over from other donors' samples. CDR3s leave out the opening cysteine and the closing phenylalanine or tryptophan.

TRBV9,ASTPGTSGRKEF
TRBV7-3,ASSRGVRETQY
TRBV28,ASSPGGVEYNEQF
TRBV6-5,AISKEPLNEKLF
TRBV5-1,ASSRTSGRGTGELF
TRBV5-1,ASMRQGQETQY
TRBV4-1,ASSQQGANLGETQY
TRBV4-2,ASSQDLFRVGEKLF
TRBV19,ASSIDRATEGF
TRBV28,ATNSGSSGANVLT
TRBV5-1,ASRFSAPQPWN
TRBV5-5,ASSLAGTTGELF
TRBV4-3,ASSQARREGGEKLF
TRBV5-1,ASSSGGPLLSNEKLF
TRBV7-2,ASTRLANTGELF
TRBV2,ASSGTSGKSYEQY
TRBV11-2,ASSPSGTSTDTQY
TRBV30,AWSVSLGAQETQY
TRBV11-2,ASSPPGTGRSYEQY
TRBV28,ASTTGAYLIGNTIY
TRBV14,ASSQATLWIDEQY
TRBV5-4,ASSARDRGGNTQY
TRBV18,ASSTRQGQGETQY
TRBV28,ASSRDSNQPQH
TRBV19,ASSRTTGGANYGYT